The following is a T cell receptor beta chain sequence with its context. Its antigen is as yet unknown. RNA was extracted and reverse transcribed into cDNA as the sequencing template. Measured with immunoSEQ multiplex PCR; TCRdb has only the in-frame clones, and not every one. In the table there are 90,000 to 150,000 clones, 30% to 40% of which are singletons. The CDR3 contains 15 residues. Germline CDR1 SGHTA, CDR2 FQGNSA. The trim removed 1 base at V and 1 base at J, leaving 2 bases unmatched. This specimen belongs to a study of CD8+ T cells in alopecia areata. Regarding the study as a whole: Alphabeta T cells residing in normal skin are also sequenced in scalp samples.

The sequence came from a human donor with alopecia areata. The sequenced sample consisted of CD4+ T cells sorted from blood. This chain links TRBV7-2 with TRBJ2-5, with TRBD1 matching 8 bases. The CDR3 spells CASSLGGTGQETQYF. Written as DNA, the CDR3 is TGTGCCAGCAGCTTAGGGGGGACAGGCCAAGAGACCCAGTACTTC.